These T cell receptor beta chains were read from a single sample in a study of CDR3 diversity in severe acne. TCRdb re-derived calls from the PCR reads in MiXCR, one entry per CDR3 protein. The sample carries more than 70,000 distinct CDR3 sequences, 45% to 55% recorded once. Sequencing was done on a sample of blood. These receptors came from a male donor in good health, serving as a control. Both conserved end residues are part of each CDR3. D genes are given only for firm matches. Clone size appears in some rows only: once, few, many, or a class for an expanded clone.

v_gene: TRBV7-8
abundance: .
j_gene: TRBJ1-3
d_gene: TRBD1
CDR3nt: TGTGCCAGCAGCTTAGGGACAGGGGGAAACACCATATATTTT
CDR3aa: CASSLGTGGNTIYF

v_gene: TRBV7-8
abundance: few
j_gene: TRBJ1-2
d_gene: .
CDR3nt: TGTGCCAGCAGCTTATCCGGCTATGGCTACACCTTC
CDR3aa: CASSLSGYGYTF

v_gene: TRBV10-3
abundance: many
j_gene: TRBJ2-7
d_gene: .
CDR3nt: TGTGCCATCAGTGAGTCGGGGAAATACGAGCAGTACTTC
CDR3aa: CAISESGKYEQYF

v_gene: TRBV10-1
abundance: .
j_gene: TRBJ2-7
d_gene: TRBD2
CDR3nt: TGCGCCAGCAGTGCCCGGACTAGTGGGAGAATCTACTTC
CDR3aa: CASSARTSGRIYF

v_gene: TRBV9
abundance: .
j_gene: TRBJ2-1
d_gene: TRBD1
CDR3nt: TGTGCCAGCAGCGTGGGGGGACAGGGGGGATACAATGAGCAGTTCTTC
CDR3aa: CASSVGGQGGYNEQFF

v_gene: TRBV7-7
abundance: .
j_gene: TRBJ2-5
d_gene: TRBD2
CDR3nt: TGTGCTAGCGGGGGAATCCAAGAGACCCAGTACTTC
CDR3aa: CASGGIQETQYF

v_gene: TRBV7-9
abundance: .
j_gene: TRBJ1-6
d_gene: .
CDR3nt: TGTGCCAGCAGCTTAGAGGGCAGGGCTTCACCCCTCCACTTT
CDR3aa: CASSLEGRASPLHF

v_gene: TRBV14
abundance: many
j_gene: TRBJ1-5
d_gene: .
CDR3nt: TGTGCCAGCAGCGGTGATCCGGGTCAGCCCCAGCATTTT
CDR3aa: CASSGDPGQPQHF

v_gene: TRBV11-2
abundance: .
j_gene: TRBJ2-1
d_gene: TRBD2
CDR3nt: TGTGCCAGCAGTCGGACTAGCGGGGGGCGCCAGGCAGGTGAGCAGTTCTTC
CDR3aa: CASSRTSGGRQAGEQFF

v_gene: TRBV6-6
abundance: .
j_gene: TRBJ1-2
d_gene: .
CDR3nt: TGTGCCAGCAGGCCGAGCCAGGCAGACTACACCTTC
CDR3aa: CASRPSQADYTF

v_gene: TRBV7-9
abundance: .
j_gene: TRBJ2-5
d_gene: .
CDR3nt: TGTGCCAGCAGCCCCCCGGAGGATGAGACCCAGTACTTC
CDR3aa: CASSPPEDETQYF

v_gene: TRBV28
abundance: .
j_gene: TRBJ1-5
d_gene: .
CDR3nt: TGTGCCAGCAGCGTCATAGTCCCATCGGGAAGCAATCAGCCCCAGCATTTT
CDR3aa: CASSVIVPSGSNQPQHF

v_gene: TRBV25-1
abundance: .
j_gene: TRBJ2-1
d_gene: .
CDR3nt: TGTGCCAGCAGAGCGGAGGGATACAATGAGCAGTTCTTC
CDR3aa: CASRAEGYNEQFF

v_gene: TRBV7-6
abundance: .
j_gene: TRBJ2-1
d_gene: TRBD1
CDR3nt: TGTGCCAGCAGCTTATACCAGGGGGCCTACAATGAGCAGTTCTTC
CDR3aa: CASSLYQGAYNEQFF

v_gene: TRBV4-3
abundance: .
j_gene: TRBJ1-3
d_gene: .
CDR3nt: TGCGCCAGCAGCCAAGTATGGGACTCTGGAAACACCATATATTTT
CDR3aa: CASSQVWDSGNTIYF

v_gene: TRBV12-3/TRBV12-4
abundance: .
j_gene: TRBJ1-2
d_gene: .
CDR3nt: TGTGCCAGCAGTCGGACAGTCGGCTCTTCTCTCTATGGCTACACCTTC
CDR3aa: CASSRTVGSSLYGYTF

v_gene: TRBV4-2
abundance: once
j_gene: TRBJ2-1
d_gene: .
CDR3nt: TGTGCCAGCAGCCATGATCGGCCGGGACGGAATGAGCAGTTCTTC
CDR3aa: CASSHDRPGRNEQFF

v_gene: TRBV7-3
abundance: many
j_gene: TRBJ2-7
d_gene: TRBD2
CDR3nt: TGTGCCAGCAGACCCAGCGGGGGCTCCTACGAGCAGTACTTC
CDR3aa: CASRPSGGSYEQYF

v_gene: TRBV11-1
abundance: .
j_gene: TRBJ2-5
d_gene: TRBD2
CDR3nt: TGTGCCAGCAGTACTAGCGGGAGTCGCCAAGAGACCCAGTACTTC
CDR3aa: CASSTSGSRQETQYF